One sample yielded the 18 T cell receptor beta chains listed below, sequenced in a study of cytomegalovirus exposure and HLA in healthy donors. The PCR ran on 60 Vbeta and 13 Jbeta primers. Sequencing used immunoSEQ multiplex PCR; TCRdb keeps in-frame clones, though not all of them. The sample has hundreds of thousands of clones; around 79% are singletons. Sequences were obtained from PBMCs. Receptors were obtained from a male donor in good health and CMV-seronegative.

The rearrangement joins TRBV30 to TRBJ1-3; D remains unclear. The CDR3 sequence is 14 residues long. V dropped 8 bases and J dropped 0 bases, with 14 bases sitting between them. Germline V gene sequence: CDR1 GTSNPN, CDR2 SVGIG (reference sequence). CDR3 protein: CARSGLSSGNTIYF. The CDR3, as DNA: TGTGCCCGATCCGGACTGAGCTCTGGAAACACCATATATTTT.

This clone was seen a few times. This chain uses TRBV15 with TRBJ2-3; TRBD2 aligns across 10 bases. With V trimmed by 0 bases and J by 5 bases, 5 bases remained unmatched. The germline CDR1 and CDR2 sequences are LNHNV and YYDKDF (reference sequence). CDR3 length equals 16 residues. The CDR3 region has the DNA TGTGCCACCAGCAGAGAAGCGGGAGGGCTTGGAGATACGCAGTATTTT. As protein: CATSREAGGLGDTQYF.

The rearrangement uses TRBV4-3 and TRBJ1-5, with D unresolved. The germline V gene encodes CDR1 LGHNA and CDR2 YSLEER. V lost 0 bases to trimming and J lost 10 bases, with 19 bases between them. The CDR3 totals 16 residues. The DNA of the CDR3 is TGCGCCAGCAGCCAAGATTATCGGCAGGTCACTCGTCCCCAGCATTTT. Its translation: CASSQDYRQVTRPQHF.

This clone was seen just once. CDR3 region: CASSLRTSISYEQYF. CDR3 nucleotide sequence: TGTGCCAGCAGCTTGAGGACTAGCATCTCCTACGAGCAGTACTTC. This chain links TRBV7-2 with TRBJ2-7; 8 bases fit TRBD2. The germline V gene encodes CDR1 SGHTA and CDR2 FQGNSA. Losses at the gene ends were 3 bases for V and 0 bases for J; bases not matched to a gene: 4. This CDR3 is 15 amino acids long.

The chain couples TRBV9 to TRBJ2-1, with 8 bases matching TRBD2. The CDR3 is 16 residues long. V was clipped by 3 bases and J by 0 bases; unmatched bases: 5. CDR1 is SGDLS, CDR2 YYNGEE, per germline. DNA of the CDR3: TGTGCCAGCAGCGCCGGGGGGGGGAGCTCCTACAATGAGCAGTTCTTC. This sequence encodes CASSAGGGSSYNEQFF. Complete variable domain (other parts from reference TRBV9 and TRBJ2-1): DSGVTQTPKHLITATGQRVTLRCSPRSGDLSVYWYQQSLDQGLQFLIQYYNGEERAKGNILERFSAQQFPDLHSELNLSSLELGDSALYFCASSAGGGSSYNEQFFGPGTRLTVL.

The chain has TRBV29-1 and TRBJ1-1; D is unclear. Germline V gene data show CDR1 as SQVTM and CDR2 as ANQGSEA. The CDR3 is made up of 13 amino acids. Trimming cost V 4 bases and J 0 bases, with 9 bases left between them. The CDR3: CSVVVRLNTEAFF. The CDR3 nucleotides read TGCAGCGTTGTGGTCAGGTTGAACACTGAAGCTTTCTTT.

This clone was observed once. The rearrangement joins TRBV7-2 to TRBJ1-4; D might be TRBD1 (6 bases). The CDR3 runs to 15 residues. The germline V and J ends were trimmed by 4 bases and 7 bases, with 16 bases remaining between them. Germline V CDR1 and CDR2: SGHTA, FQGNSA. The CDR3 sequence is CASSYVQGMGEKLFF. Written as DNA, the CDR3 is TGTGCCAGCAGCTACGTACAGGGTATGGGTGAAAAACTGTTTTTT.

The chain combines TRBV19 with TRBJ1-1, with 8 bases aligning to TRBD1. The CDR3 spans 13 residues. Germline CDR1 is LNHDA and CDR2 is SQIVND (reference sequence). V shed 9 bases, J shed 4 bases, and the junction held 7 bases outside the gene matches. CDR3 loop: CASQGAEGTEAFF. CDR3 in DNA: TGTGCCAGCCAGGGGGCGGAGGGCACTGAAGCTTTCTTT.

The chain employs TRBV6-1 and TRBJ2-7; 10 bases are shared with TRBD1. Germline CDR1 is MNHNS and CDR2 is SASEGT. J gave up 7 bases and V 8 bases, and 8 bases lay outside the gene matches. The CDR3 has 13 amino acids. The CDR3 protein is CASGRDRGQEQYF. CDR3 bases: TGTGCCAGCGGCCGGGACAGGGGCCAAGAGCAGTACTTC.

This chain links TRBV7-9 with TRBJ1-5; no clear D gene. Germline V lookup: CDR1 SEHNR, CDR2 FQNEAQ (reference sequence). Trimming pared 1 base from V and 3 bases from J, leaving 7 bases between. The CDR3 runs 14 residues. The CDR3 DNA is TGTGCCAGCAGCTTAGACGGTTTCAATCAGCCCCAGCATTTT. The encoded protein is CASSLDGFNQPQHF.

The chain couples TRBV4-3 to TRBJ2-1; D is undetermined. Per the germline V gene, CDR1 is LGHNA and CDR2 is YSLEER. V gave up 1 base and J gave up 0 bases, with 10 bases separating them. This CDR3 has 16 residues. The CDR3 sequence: CASSQVGGSSYNEQFF. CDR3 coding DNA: TGCGCCAGCAGCCAAGTAGGCGGAAGCTCCTACAATGAGCAGTTCTTC.

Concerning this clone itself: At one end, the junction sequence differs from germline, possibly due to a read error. CDR3 region: CASRFPLGRNTGELFF. CDR3 bases: TGTGCCAGCCGCTTTCCCTTGGGCAGGAACACCGGGGAGCTGTTTTTT. The chain combines TRBV7-2 with TRBJ2-2; D not certain. CDR1 is SGHTA and CDR2 is FQGNSA in the germline V gene. This CDR3 region has 16 residues.

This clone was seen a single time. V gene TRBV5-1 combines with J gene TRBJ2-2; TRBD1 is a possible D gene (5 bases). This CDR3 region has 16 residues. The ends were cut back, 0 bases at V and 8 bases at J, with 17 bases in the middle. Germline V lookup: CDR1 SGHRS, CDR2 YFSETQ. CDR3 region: CASSLDPGRAVGELFF. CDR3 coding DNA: TGCGCCAGCAGCTTGGATCCAGGGCGCGCTGTAGGGGAGCTGTTTTTT.

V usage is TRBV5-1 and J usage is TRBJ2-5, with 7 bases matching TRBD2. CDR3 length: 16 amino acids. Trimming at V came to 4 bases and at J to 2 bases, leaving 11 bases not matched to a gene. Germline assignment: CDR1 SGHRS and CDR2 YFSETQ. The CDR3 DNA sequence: TGCGCCAGCAGCCCCCTTGGGGGGGGTCCACAAGAGACCCAGTACTTC. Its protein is CASSPLGGGPQETQYF.

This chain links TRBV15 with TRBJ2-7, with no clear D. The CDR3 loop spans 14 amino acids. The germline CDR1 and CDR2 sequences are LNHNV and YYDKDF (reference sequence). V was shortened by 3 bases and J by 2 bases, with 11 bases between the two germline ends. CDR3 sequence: CATSSKQYPYEQYF. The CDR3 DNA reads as TGTGCCACCAGCAGCAAACAGTACCCCTACGAGCAGTACTTC.

The CDR3, as DNA: TGCGCCAGCAGCCAAGAGGGCTACGGCAACACCGGGGAGCTGTTTTTT. It is translated as CASSQEGYGNTGELFF. V usage is TRBV4-1 and J usage is TRBJ2-2; no reliable D call. CDR1 and CDR2 from the germline V gene are MGHRA and YSYEKL. The V end was cut by 0 bases, the J end by 2 bases, with 10 bases between. The CDR3 has 16 amino acids.

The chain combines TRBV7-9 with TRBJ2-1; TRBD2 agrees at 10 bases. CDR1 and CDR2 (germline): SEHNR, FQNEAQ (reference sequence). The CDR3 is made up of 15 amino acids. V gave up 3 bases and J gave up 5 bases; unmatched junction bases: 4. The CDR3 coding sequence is TGTGCCAGCAGCTTCAGCGGGGGGGGACACAATGAGCAGTTCTTC. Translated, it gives CASSFSGGGHNEQFF.

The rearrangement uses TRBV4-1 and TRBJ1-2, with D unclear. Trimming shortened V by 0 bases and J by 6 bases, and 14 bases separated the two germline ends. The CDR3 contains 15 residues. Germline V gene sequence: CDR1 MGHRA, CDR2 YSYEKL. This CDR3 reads CASSQDPGREDGYTF. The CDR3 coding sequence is TGCGCCAGCAGCCAAGATCCGGGGAGGGAGGATGGCTACACCTTC.